Each of the 18 T cell receptor beta chains below was sequenced from the same sample in a study of T-cell reconstitution after alpha-beta-depleted transplantation in children. The TCRbeta library incorporated unique molecular identifiers. TCRdb used MiXCR to reprocess the PCR reads, holding one entry per CDR3 protein. The sample has under 850,000 distinct CDR3 sequences; around 13% are singletons. The sequenced sample was PBMCs, obtained before TCRalphabeta/CD19-depleted stem cell transplant. All receptors derive from a girl aged 2 to 10 with congenital amegakaryocytic thrombocytopenia, due to receive a stem cell transplant.

The gene calls are TRBV27 and TRBJ1-1; possibly TRBD1 for D (6 bases). Per germline, CDR1 MNHEY and CDR2 SMNVEV (reference sequence). The CDR3 loop spans 16 amino acids. With 5 bases removed from V and 1 base from J, the gap between germline ends came to 17 bases. The CDR3 loop is CASSPLPWTENTEAFF. The CDR3 DNA reads TGTGCCAGCAGTCCACTTCCTTGGACAGAGAACACTGAAGCTTTCTTT.

This clonotype was detected many times. The chain has TRBV12-3 or TRBV12-4 and TRBJ1-4, with a weak D call TRBD1 (5 bases). V lost 3 bases and J 7 bases, leaving 18 bases between the germline ends. The CDR3 spans 16 residues. CDR3 in DNA: TGTGCCAGCAGTTTTCTCCCAGGGATTAGGGTTGAAAAACTGTTTTTT. Translation gives CASSFLPGIRVEKLFF.

This sequence joins TRBV19 and TRBJ2-7; 8 bases map to TRBD2. Germline lookup yields CDR1 LNHDA and CDR2 SQIVND (reference sequence). V was clipped by 3 bases and J by 2 bases; unmatched bases: 3. The CDR3 extends over 14 amino acids. The CDR3 nucleotides are TGTGCCAGTAGTATCTACGGGAGGGCCTACGAGCAGTACTTC. The encoded protein is CASSIYGRAYEQYF.

On this clonotype: A much bigger clone sits one base away, suggesting this may be a read error. The rearrangement uses TRBV20-1 and TRBJ2-7; 12 bases are a match to TRBD2. This CDR3 is 15 amino acids long. Germline loops: CDR1 DFQATT, CDR2 SNEGSKA (reference sequence). CDR3 DNA: TGCAGTGCTAGGGGCCTAGCGGGAGGGTCTTACGAGCAGGACTTC. It is translated as CSARGLAGGSYEQDF.

The chain links TRBV20-1 to TRBJ1-5; a weak D match, TRBD1 (6 bases). V was shortened by 4 bases and J by 0 bases, with 16 bases between the two germline ends. The CDR3 totals 16 residues. Germline-derived CDR1 and CDR2 are DFQATT and SNEGSKA (reference sequence). The CDR3 sequence is CSATSQGLYSNQPQHF. CDR3 sequence (DNA): TGCAGTGCTACATCTCAGGGGCTATATAGCAATCAGCCCCAGCATTTT.

This clonotype came up many times. The chain combines TRBV5-1 with TRBJ2-1; 7 nucleotides line up with TRBD2. Per the germline V gene, CDR1 is SGHRS and CDR2 is YFSETQ. Losses at the gene ends were 0 bases for V and 2 bases for J; bases not matched to a gene: 5. The CDR3 spans 16 residues. The DNA of the CDR3 is TGCGCCAGCAGCTTGGTGGCGGGGACTACCTACAATGAGCAGTTCTTC. Its protein product is CASSLVAGTTYNEQFF.

This clonotype was found a few times. The chain recombines TRBV10-3 with TRBJ2-2; no firm D call. V shed 3 bases and J shed 6 bases, with 11 bases lying between them. CDR1 ENHRY and CDR2 SYGVKD come from the germline V gene. This CDR3 has 14 amino acids. CDR3 loop: CAISEQPGAGELFF. CDR3 DNA: TGTGCCATCAGTGAACAACCTGGCGCCGGGGAGCTGTTTTTT.

The rearrangement uses TRBV5-1 and TRBJ2-1, with 9 nucleotides matching TRBD2. The CDR3 totals 19 residues. Losses at the gene ends were 1 base for V and 7 bases for J; bases not matched to a gene: 18. Germline V lookup: CDR1 SGHRS, CDR2 YFSETQ. The DNA of the CDR3 is TGCGCCAGCAGCTTGTCCATTTACTATGTAGCGGGAGAGGAAAATGAGCAGTTCTTC. It yields the protein CASSLSIYYVAGEENEQFF.

This clonotype has more than one count but fewer than ten. The V call is TRBV6-5, the J call TRBJ2-5; 7 bases are shared with TRBD2. Germline V lookup: CDR1 MNHEY, CDR2 SVGAGI. J was trimmed by 0 bases and V by 4 bases; bases with no gene match: 8. The CDR3 sequence is 16 residues long. CDR3 DNA sequence: TGTGCCAGCAGTTCCCCCTATAGCGGGTACCAAGAGACCCAGTACTTC. Its translation is CASSSPYSGYQETQYF.

In its sample, this clonotype was seen a few times. The chain links TRBV5-1 to TRBJ2-3; 12 nucleotides agree with TRBD1. The CDR3 totals 17 residues. The germline gives CDR1 SGHRS, CDR2 YFSETQ. Losses at the gene ends were 0 bases for V and 5 bases for J; bases not matched to a gene: 7. The CDR3 reads CASSLARDRGPGDTQYF. CDR3 coding DNA: TGCGCCAGCAGCTTGGCCCGGGACAGGGGGCCGGGAGATACGCAGTATTTT. The full variable domain, with the rest looked up from reference TRBV5-1 and TRBJ2-3, is KAGVTQTPRYLIKTRGQQVTLSCSPISGHRSVSWYQQTPGQGLQFLFEYFSETQRNKGNFPGRFSGRQFSNSRSEMNVSTLELGDSALYLCASSLARDRGPGDTQYFGPGTRLTVL.

The V gene is TRBV2, the J gene TRBJ2-7, with 8 positions matching TRBD2. The CDR3 totals 14 residues. The V gene end was trimmed by 7 bases and the J gene end by 1 base; junction bases not matched to a gene: 6. Germline-derived CDR1 and CDR2 are SNHLY and FYNNEI. The CDR3, as DNA: TGTGCCAGCATGTATAGCGGGGCATCCTACGAGCAGTACTTC. This gives the protein CASMYSGASYEQYF.

This clonotype was counted a few times. The chain links TRBV5-1 to TRBJ2-3; 7 bases are a match to TRBD2. Trimming removed 2 bases from V and 5 bases from J; junction bases left unmatched: 8. CDR3 length: 15 amino acids. Germline-derived CDR1 and CDR2 are SGHRS and YFSETQ. CDR3: CASSFTLLAEDTQYF. In DNA, the CDR3 is TGCGCCAGCAGCTTCACCCTCCTAGCGGAAGATACGCAGTATTTT.

This clonotype has a count of ten or more. The chain is built from TRBV19 and TRBJ1-1; D is unclear. This CDR3 has 14 amino acids. Trimming left V 3 bases short and J 0 bases short, with 8 bases between. In germline, CDR1 is LNHDA, CDR2 SQIVND (reference sequence). CDR3 residues: CASSIGQLNTEAFF. DNA for the CDR3: TGTGCCAGTAGTATTGGTCAGTTGAACACTGAAGCTTTCTTT.

There are many counts of this clonotype. The V call is TRBV7-8, the J call TRBJ2-7, with TRBD2 matching 13 bases. CDR1 is SGHVS and CDR2 is FQNEAQ in the germline V gene. The CDR3 contains 14 residues. Trimming took 5 bases from V and 4 from J; bases not matched to a gene: 2. The CDR3 spells CASSVTSGRYEQYF. CDR3 nucleotide sequence: TGTGCCAGCAGCGTGACTAGCGGGAGGTACGAGCAGTACTTC.

This clonotype was counted a single time. This may be a read error: a much more frequent sequence differs by one nucleotide. The chain links TRBV5-6 to TRBJ2-7, with TRBD1 as a possible D gene (5 bases). The CDR3 is 14 residues long. Trimming took off 2 bases at V and 6 bases at J, with 15 bases between the two ends. Germline lookup yields CDR1 SGHDT and CDR2 YYEEEE. The CDR3 nucleotides are TGTGCCAGCAGCTTTTCTTTGTCAGGGCTCGAGCAGTACTTC. It yields the protein CASSFSLSGLEQYF.

This clonotype was detected only a few times. The chain recombines TRBV27 with TRBJ1-3; D gene ambiguous. V was clipped by 6 bases and J by 7 bases, with 13 bases between them. This CDR3 spans 13 amino acids. Germline CDR1 is MNHEY and CDR2 is SMNVEV (reference sequence). CDR3 region: CASRPGSWNTIYF. The CDR3 DNA is TGTGCCAGCAGGCCGGGATCGTGGAACACCATATATTTT.

This clonotype was seen ten or more times. The V and J genes are TRBV20-1 and TRBJ2-1, with a possible D match to TRBD1 (6 bases). The germline V and J ends were trimmed by 3 bases and 4 bases, with 13 bases remaining between them. CDR3 length: 14 amino acids. Per germline, CDR1 DFQATT and CDR2 SNEGSKA (reference sequence). CDR3 sequence reads: CSASRLGAYNEQFF. CDR3 in DNA: TGCAGTGCTAGTCGTTTGGGGGCATACAATGAGCAGTTCTTC.

With regard to this clonotype: Its ends do not fully match the called genes, so a read error is possible. The chain joins TRBV29-1 to TRBJ1-2, with 12 bases matching TRBD1. The germline V gene has CDR1 SQVTM and CDR2 ANQGSEA. The CDR3 loop spans 15 amino acids. CDR3 protein: CSVELGGQGAYVYTF. The CDR3 bases are TGCAGCGTTGAACTGGGGGGACAGGGGGCCTATGTCTACACCTTC.